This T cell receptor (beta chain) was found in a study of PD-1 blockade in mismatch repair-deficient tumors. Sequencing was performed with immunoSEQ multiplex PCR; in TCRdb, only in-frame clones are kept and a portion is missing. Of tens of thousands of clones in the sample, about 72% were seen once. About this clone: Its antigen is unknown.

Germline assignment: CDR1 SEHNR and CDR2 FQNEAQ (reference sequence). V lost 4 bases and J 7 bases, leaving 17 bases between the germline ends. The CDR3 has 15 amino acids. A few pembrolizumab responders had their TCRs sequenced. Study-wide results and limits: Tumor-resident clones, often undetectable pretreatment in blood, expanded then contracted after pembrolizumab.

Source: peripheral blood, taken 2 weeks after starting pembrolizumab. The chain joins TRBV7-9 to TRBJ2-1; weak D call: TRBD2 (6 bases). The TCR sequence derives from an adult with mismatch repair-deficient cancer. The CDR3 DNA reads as TGTGCCAGCAGCTCCAGGGTAGCGGATTGGAATGAGCAGTTCTTC. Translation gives CASSSRVADWNEQFF. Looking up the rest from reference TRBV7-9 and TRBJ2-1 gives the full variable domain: DTGVSQNPRHKITKRGQNVTFRCDPISEHNRLYWYRQTLGQGPEFLTYFQNEAQLEKSRLLSDRFSAERPKGSFSTLEIQRTEQGDSAMYLCASSSRVADWNEQFFGPGTRLTVL.